Included here is one T cell receptor beta chain sequence, with context. The data derive from a study of blood T cell repertoires in COVID-19. The wider study: From the United States, Italy and Spain came samples of acute and convalescent COVID-19. The cDNA or gDNA used as material had been derived from T cells, B-cell-depleted T cells, or PBMCs.

The V and J ends lost 8 bases and 2 bases respectively, with 7 bases between them. CDR1 MNHEY and CDR2 SMNVEV come from the germline V gene (reference sequence). The CDR3 extends over 11 amino acids. As processed by the authors: From reference gene primer amplification, estimates of nucleated cell counts were derived. TCRdb keeps only in-frame clones here, not all; method: immunoSEQ multiplex PCR. Clone size and the V and J calls come from that table; the DNA yielded D and trimming. The sample shows 120,000 to 150,000 clones, roughly 88% of them seen only once. The sequencing sample was made of peripheral blood. The rearrangement links TRBV27 to TRBJ2-7; D unresolved. This TCR was sampled from a woman aged 60-75 years with acute or convalescent COVID-19. This chain's CDR3 is CASGPPYEQYF. CDR3 bases: TGTGCCAGCGGGCCACCCTACGAGCAGTACTTC.